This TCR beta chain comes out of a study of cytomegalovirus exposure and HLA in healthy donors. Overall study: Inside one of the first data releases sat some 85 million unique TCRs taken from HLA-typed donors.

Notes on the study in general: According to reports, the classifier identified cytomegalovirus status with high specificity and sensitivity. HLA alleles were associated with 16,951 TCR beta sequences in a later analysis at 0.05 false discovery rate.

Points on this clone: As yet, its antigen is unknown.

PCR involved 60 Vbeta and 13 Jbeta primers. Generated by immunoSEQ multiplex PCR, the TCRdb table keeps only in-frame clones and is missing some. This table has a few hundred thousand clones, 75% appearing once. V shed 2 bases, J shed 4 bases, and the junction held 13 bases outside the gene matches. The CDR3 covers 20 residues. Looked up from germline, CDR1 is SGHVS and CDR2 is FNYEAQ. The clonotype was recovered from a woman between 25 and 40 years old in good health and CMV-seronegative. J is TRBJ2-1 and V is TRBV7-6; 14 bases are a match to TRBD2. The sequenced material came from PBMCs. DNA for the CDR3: TGTGCCAGCAGCTTAAACCCCCGACTAGCGGGAGGGAAGACATACAATGAGCAGTTCTTC. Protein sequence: CASSLNPRLAGGKTYNEQFF.